What follows are 18 T cell receptor beta chains derived from one specimen sequenced in a study of blood T cell repertoires in COVID-19. The data were produced by immunoSEQ multiplex PCR, yet TCRdb's version contains in-frame clones alone and is incomplete. The sample contains under 150,000 clones, 80% to 90% of which appear only once. The sequencing input was peripheral blood. The source is a human donor with acute or convalescent COVID-19. The donor label of this sample is uncertain.

The chain joins TRBV7-3 to TRBJ2-5, with 8 nucleotides matching TRBD2. CDR3 length: 16 amino acids. V lost 2 bases, J lost 2 bases, and 7 bases stayed unmatched. The germline gives CDR1 SGHTA, CDR2 FQGTGA. Written as DNA, the CDR3 is TGTGCCAGCAGCTTAGTGGCTAGCGGGCCTCAAGAGACCCAGTACTTC. Its translation is CASSLVASGPQETQYF.

The rearrangement links TRBV15 to TRBJ1-1, with D uncertain. The V end was cut by 8 bases, the J end by 5 bases, with 12 bases between. The CDR3 is 12 amino acids. Germline CDR1 LNHNV, CDR2 YYDKDF (reference sequence). CDR3 bases: TGTGCCACCCGGGCCCCGGGGACTGAAGCTTTCTTT. This gives the protein CATRAPGTEAFF.

The gene calls are TRBV6-2 or TRBV6-3 and TRBJ1-1; no definite D call. The CDR3 covers 13 residues. Germline V gene data show CDR1 as MNHEY and CDR2 as SVGEGT. Trimming removed 2 bases from V and 4 bases from J, with 8 bases in between. CDR3 sequence reads: CASSYVLSTEAFF. The CDR3 DNA follows: TGTGCCAGCAGTTACGTCCTCAGCACTGAAGCTTTCTTT.

The J gene is TRBJ2-7, the V gene TRBV6-5; 8 bases map to TRBD2. This CDR3 region has 15 residues. V was pared by 7 bases and J by 4 bases, with 12 bases of the junction left unmatched. CDR1 MNHEY and CDR2 SVGAGI come from the germline V gene. DNA for the CDR3: TGTGCCAGCATCGATTCGGCTAGCGGGCCGTACGAGCAGTACGTC. It codes for CASIDSASGPYEQYV.

CDR3 coding DNA: TGTGCCAGCTCGGGACTCCTGGGAATGAACACTGAAGCTTTCTTT. This gives the protein CASSGLLGMNTEAFF. V and J are TRBV18 and TRBJ1-1; weak D call: TRBD1 (5 bases). The germline V gene encodes CDR1 KGHSH and CDR2 LQKENI. V lost 6 bases and J 0 bases, leaving 14 bases between the germline ends. The length of the CDR3 is 15 residues.

This clone was counted a few times. V and J are TRBV30 and TRBJ1-1; 9 bases line up with TRBD1. Germline V gene lookup returns CDR1 GTSNPN and CDR2 SVGIG (reference sequence). The CDR3 is 15 amino acids. V dropped 0 bases and J dropped 7; count of bases not matched to a gene: 9. CDR3 in amino acids: CAWSVEGTGIGEAFF. The CDR3 DNA reads TGTGCCTGGAGTGTAGAAGGGACAGGGATCGGTGAAGCTTTCTTT.

The chain carries TRBV9 and TRBJ2-5; 10 nucleotides align to TRBD2. The CDR3 extends over 17 amino acids. CDR1 SGDLS and CDR2 YYNGEE come from the germline V gene. J lost 1 base, V lost 0 bases, and 6 bases had no gene match. The CDR3 region is CASSVEGSGGTQETQYF. The CDR3 bases are TGTGCCAGCAGCGTAGAGGGTAGCGGGGGGACCCAAGAGACCCAGTACTTC.

The chain is built from TRBV6-6 and TRBJ1-1, with D unclear. The V and J ends lost 7 bases and 0 bases respectively, with 12 bases between them. This CDR3 has 14 amino acids. In germline, CDR1 is MNHNY, CDR2 SVGAGI (reference sequence). The CDR3 reads CASMETTMNTEAFF. DNA for the CDR3: TGTGCCAGCATGGAGACTACCATGAACACTGAAGCTTTCTTT.

The chain uses TRBV5-4 and TRBJ2-3; 10 bases fit TRBD2. The junction had 8 bases not matched to a gene; V was cut back by 3 bases and J by 7 bases. The CDR3 covers 15 residues. The germline V gene encodes CDR1 SGHNT and CDR2 YYREEE (reference sequence). This CDR3 reads CASSYSGGAFNTQYF. DNA of the CDR3: TGTGCCAGCAGCTACAGCGGGGGGGCCTTTAATACGCAGTATTTT.

This clone has a single count. This chain joins TRBV2 and TRBJ1-4; D ambiguous. The CDR3 extends over 12 amino acids. The V gene's germline CDR1 is SNHLY and CDR2 FYNNEI. Deletions cut 8 bases from V and 4 bases from J, with 8 bases between. The CDR3 here is CASWHLNEKLFF. As DNA, the CDR3 is TGTGCCAGCTGGCACCTTAATGAAAAACTGTTTTTT. The full variable domain, rest sourced from reference TRBV2 and TRBJ1-4, is EPEVTQTPSHQVTQMGQEVILRCVPISNHLYFYWYRQILGQKVEFLVSFYNNEISEKSEIFDDQFSVERPDGSNFTLKIRSTKLEDSAMYFCASWHLNEKLFFGSGTQLSVL.

The chain joins TRBV7-2 to TRBJ1-3; no definite D call. Per the germline V gene, CDR1 is SGHTA and CDR2 is FQGNSA. Deletions cut 2 bases from V and 0 bases from J, with 5 bases between. This CDR3 has 14 residues. The CDR3 DNA sequence: TGTGCCAGCAGCTTACAGGTCTCTGGAAACACCATATATTTT. This gives the protein CASSLQVSGNTIYF.

CDR3 DNA sequence: TGTGCCAGCAGTGGGCGTTACAGCCTGAACACTGAAGCTTTCTTT. It codes for CASSGRYSLNTEAFF. The chain employs TRBV2 and TRBJ1-1; the D is unclear. V dropped 4 bases and J dropped 0 bases, with 12 bases sitting between them. The CDR3 sequence is 15 residues long. Per germline, CDR1 SNHLY and CDR2 FYNNEI.

This clone was observed a single time. This chain uses TRBV11-2 with TRBJ2-1, with 10 bases that match TRBD2. The junction had 8 bases not matched to a gene; V was cut back by 0 bases and J by 0 bases. The CDR3 totals 19 residues. Germline V gene sequence: CDR1 SGHAT, CDR2 FQNNGV. CDR3 nucleotides: TGTGCCAGCAGCTTAGATGCTAGCGGGGGTCCCAGCTCCTACAATGAGCAGTTCTTC. Amino acids: CASSLDASGGPSSYNEQFF.

Turning to this clone: Additional DNA sequences in this sample encode the identical CDR3. This rearrangement joins TRBV27 to TRBJ1-1; possibly TRBD1 for D (5 bases). CDR3 length equals 13 residues. Trimming removed 5 bases at V and 0 bases at J, with 7 bases between. Germline CDR1 and CDR2: MNHEY and SMNVEV (reference sequence). CDR3 sequence: CASSPGLNTEAFF. CDR3 in DNA: TGTGCCAGCAGTCCAGGGCTGAACACTGAAGCTTTCTTT.

The V and J genes are TRBV6-5 and TRBJ1-6; 7 nucleotides align to TRBD1. CDR3 size: 14 residues. The germline gives CDR1 MNHEY, CDR2 SVGAGI. The V segment lost 5 bases and the J segment 8 bases; nucleotides outside the gene matches: 6. The CDR3 reads CASSRGLQDSPLHF. CDR3 DNA sequence: TGTGCCAGCAGTAGGGGGCTCCAGGATTCACCCCTCCACTTT.

The chain couples TRBV7-9 to TRBJ1-5; D gene uncertain. The CDR3 consists of 13 residues. CDR1 and CDR2 (germline): SEHNR, FQNEAQ (reference sequence). The V end lost 6 bases, the J end lost 7 bases, and 13 bases lay between the germline ends. CDR3 residues: CASSSRSGQPQHF. In DNA form, the CDR3 reads TGTGCCAGCAGTAGCCGTTCGGGACAGCCCCAGCATTTT.

The J gene is TRBJ1-4, the V gene TRBV11-2, with D unclear. Germline V lookup: CDR1 SGHAT, CDR2 FQNNGV. The V end was cut by 0 bases, the J end by 0 bases, with 5 bases between. This CDR3 has 15 amino acids. The CDR3 sequence: CASSLEASTNEKLFF. DNA for the CDR3: TGTGCCAGCAGCTTAGAAGCTTCAACTAATGAAAAACTGTTTTTT.

The chain couples TRBV6-5 to TRBJ2-1; TRBD1 might be the D (6 bases). Germline CDR1 reads MNHEY; CDR2 reads SVGAGI. The CDR3 has 13 residues. Trimming left V 6 bases short and J 6 bases short, with 12 bases between. CDR3 in amino acids: CASRKQGGNEQFF. The CDR3 nucleotides read TGTGCCAGCAGGAAACAGGGTGGCAATGAGCAGTTCTTC.